This T cell receptor (beta chain) was sequenced in a study of OX40 agonist ivuxolimab in advanced cancers. As for the study in general: Dosing consisted of intravenous ivuxolimab at 0.01 to 10 mg/kg every 2 weeks. Prior anti-PD-1, anti-PD-L1 or anti-CTLA-4 therapy did not bar entry, and approximately 43% had some.

The method was immunoSEQ multiplex PCR; TCRdb's version includes in-frame clones alone and lacks a portion of them. The sample lists roughly 50,000 clones; approximately 80% were seen once. This CDR3 contains 16 residues. V was clipped by 4 bases and J by 4 bases; unmatched bases: 8. Germline CDR1 reads SGHTA; CDR2 reads FQGNSA. Here the sequenced sample was CD4+ or CD8+ T cells sorted from blood, taken in a trial of the OX40 agonist ivuxolimab. This receptor was taken from an adult with an advanced solid tumor such as melanoma, head and neck, liver or kidney cancer. The chain links TRBV7-2 to TRBJ1-4; TRBD1 aligns across 8 bases. CDR3: CASSSPQQGGNEKLFF. The CDR3 nucleotides read TGTGCCAGCAGCTCCCCCCAACAGGGGGGTAATGAAAAACTGTTTTTT.